This TCR beta chain was retrieved from a study of technical replicates of blood from several donors. Per germline, CDR1 KGHSH and CDR2 LQKENI. The CDR3 runs to 16 residues. V was cut by 2 bases and J by 6 bases, with 17 bases left in between. Here immunoSEQ multiplex PCR was the method, and the copy in TCRdb shows in-frame clones only, minus some. The sample has 50,000 to 70,000 clones; roughly 90% are singletons. Sequences were obtained from PBMCs. The receptor was isolated from a human donor in good health. Some clones in this sample may be carry-over from other donors' samples. The chain joins TRBV18 to TRBJ1-5; a weak D match, TRBD1 (5 bases). The CDR3 coding sequence is TGTGCCAGCTCACCAACCCAGGGCTTAAAGGGTCAGCCCCAGCATTTT. It specifies CASSPTQGLKGQPQHF.